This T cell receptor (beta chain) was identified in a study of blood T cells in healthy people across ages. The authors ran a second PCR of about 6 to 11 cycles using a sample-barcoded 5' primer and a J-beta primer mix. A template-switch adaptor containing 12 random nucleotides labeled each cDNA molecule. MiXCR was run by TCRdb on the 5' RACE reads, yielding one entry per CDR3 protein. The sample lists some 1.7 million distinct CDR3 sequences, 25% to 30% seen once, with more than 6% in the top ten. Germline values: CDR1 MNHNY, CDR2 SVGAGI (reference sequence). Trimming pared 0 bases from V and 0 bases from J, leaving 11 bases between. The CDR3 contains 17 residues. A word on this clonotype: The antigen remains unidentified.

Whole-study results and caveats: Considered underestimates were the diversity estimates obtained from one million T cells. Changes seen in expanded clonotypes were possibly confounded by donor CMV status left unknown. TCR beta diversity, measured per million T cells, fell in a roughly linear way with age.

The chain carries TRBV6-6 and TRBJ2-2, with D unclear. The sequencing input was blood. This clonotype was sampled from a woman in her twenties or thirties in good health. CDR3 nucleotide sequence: TGTGCCAGCAGTTACTCCCACGGACCTGCGAACACCGGGGAGCTGTTTTTT. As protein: CASSYSHGPANTGELFF.